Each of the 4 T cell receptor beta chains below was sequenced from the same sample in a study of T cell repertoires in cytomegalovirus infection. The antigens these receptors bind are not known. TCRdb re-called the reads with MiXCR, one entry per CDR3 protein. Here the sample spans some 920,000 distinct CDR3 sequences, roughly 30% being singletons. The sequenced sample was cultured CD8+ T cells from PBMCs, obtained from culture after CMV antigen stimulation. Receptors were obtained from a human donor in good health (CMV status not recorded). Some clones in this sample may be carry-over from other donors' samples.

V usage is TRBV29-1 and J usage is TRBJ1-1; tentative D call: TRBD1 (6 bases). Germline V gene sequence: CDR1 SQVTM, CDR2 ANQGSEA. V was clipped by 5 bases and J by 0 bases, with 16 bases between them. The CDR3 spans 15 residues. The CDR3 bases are TGCAGCGTTTTGGGCAGGGGCCACATGAACACTGAAGCTTTCTTT. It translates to CSVLGRGHMNTEAFF.

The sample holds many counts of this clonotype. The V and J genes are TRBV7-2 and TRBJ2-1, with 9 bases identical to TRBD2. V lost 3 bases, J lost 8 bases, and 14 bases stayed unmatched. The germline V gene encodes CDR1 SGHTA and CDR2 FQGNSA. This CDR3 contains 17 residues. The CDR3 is CASSFPRTAGGNHEQFF. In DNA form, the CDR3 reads TGTGCCAGCAGCTTTCCCCGGACAGCGGGGGGCAACCATGAGCAGTTCTTC.

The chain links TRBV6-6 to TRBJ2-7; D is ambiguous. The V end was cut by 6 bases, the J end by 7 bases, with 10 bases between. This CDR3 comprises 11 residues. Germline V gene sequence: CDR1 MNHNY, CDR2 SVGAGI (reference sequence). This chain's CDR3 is CASRSLWEQYF. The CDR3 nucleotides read TGTGCCAGCAGATCCCTCTGGGAGCAGTACTTC.

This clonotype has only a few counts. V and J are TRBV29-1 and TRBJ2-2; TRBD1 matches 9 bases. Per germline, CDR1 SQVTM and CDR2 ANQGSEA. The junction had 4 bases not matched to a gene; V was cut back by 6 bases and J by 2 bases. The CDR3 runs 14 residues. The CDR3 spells CSVWTGDNTGELFF. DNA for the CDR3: TGCAGCGTGTGGACAGGGGACAACACCGGGGAGCTGTTTTTT.